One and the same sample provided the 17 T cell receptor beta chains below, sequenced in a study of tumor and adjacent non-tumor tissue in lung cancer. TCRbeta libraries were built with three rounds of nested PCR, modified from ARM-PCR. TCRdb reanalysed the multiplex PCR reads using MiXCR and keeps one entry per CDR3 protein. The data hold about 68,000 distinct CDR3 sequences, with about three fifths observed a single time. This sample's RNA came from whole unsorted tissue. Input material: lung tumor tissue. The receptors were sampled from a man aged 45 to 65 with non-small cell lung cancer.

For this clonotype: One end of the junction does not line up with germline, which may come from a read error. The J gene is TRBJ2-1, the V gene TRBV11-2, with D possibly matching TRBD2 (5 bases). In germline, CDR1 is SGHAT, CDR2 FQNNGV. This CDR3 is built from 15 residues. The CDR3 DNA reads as TGTGCCAGCAGCTTCCGACGGGGTGTAGGCAATGGGCAGTTCTTC. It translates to CASSFRRGVGNGQFF.

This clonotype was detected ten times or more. CDR3 protein: CASSPTSGRAPDTQYF. CDR3 nucleotides: TGTGCCAGCAGCCCTACTAGCGGGAGGGCCCCAGATACGCAGTATTTT. The chain links TRBV11-2 to TRBJ2-3, with 13 bases fitting TRBD2. CDR3 length: 16 amino acids. The germline V gene encodes CDR1 SGHAT and CDR2 FQNNGV. After removal of 5 bases from V and 4 bases from J, the junction contained 6 bases not matched to a gene.

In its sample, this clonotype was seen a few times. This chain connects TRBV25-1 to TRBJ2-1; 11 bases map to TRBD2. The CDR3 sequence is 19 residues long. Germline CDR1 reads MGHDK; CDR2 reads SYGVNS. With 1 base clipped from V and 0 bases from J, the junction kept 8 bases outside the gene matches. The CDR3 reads CASSEFGTSGSSSYNEQFF. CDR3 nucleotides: TGTGCCAGCAGTGAATTCGGGACTAGCGGATCAAGCTCCTACAATGAGCAGTTCTTC.

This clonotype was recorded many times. CDR3 region: CASSAPGTLGEKLFF. In DNA form, the CDR3 reads TGTGCCAGCAGTGCCCCAGGGACGCTCGGTGAAAAACTGTTTTTT. The rearrangement links TRBV6-6 to TRBJ1-4; weak D call: TRBD1 (5 bases). The CDR3 spans 15 residues. The germline V and J ends were trimmed by 5 bases and 7 bases, with 17 bases remaining between them. CDR1 is MNHNY, CDR2 SVGAGI, per germline (reference sequence).

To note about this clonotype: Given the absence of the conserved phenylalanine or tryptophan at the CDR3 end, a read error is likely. Written as DNA, the CDR3 is TGTGTCAGCAGTTCCGGGAAGAACACTGAAGCTTTCTTA. Protein product: CVSSSGKNTEAFL. This chain uses TRBV12-3 or TRBV12-4 with TRBJ1-1; D remains unclear. The CDR3 length is 13 residues.

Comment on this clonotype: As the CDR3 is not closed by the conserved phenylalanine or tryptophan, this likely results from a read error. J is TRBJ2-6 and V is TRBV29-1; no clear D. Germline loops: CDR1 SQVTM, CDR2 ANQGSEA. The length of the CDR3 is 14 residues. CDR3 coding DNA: TGCAACGCTGGAGAGCTCGGGGGGGCCAACGTCCTGACTTAC. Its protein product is CNAGELGGANVLTY.

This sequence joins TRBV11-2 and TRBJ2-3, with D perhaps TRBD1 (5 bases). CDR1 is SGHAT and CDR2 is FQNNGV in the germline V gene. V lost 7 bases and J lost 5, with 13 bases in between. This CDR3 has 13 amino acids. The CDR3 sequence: CASTLGAGDTQYF. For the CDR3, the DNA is TGTGCCAGCACTTTAGGGGCCGGAGATACGCAGTATTTT.

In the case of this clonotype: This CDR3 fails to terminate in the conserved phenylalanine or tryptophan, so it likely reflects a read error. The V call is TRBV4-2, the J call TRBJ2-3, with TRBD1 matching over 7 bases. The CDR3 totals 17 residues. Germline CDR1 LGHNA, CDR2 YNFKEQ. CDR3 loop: CASGQFLDRLGTDTQYS. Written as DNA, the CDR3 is TGTGCCAGCGGCCAGTTCCTGGACAGGCTAGGCACAGATACGCAGTATTCT.

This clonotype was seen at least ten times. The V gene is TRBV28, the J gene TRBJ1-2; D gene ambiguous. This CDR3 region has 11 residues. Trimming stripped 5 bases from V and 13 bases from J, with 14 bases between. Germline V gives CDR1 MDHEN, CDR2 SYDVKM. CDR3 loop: CASSTSYKATF. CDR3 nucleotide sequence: TGTGCCAGCAGTACATCATACAAAGCCACCTTC.

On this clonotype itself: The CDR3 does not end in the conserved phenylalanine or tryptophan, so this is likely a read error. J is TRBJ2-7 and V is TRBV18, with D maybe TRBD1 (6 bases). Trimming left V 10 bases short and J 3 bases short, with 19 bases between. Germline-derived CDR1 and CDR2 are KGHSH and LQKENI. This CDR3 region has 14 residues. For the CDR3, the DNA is TGTGCCAACTCCGGGACAATTCGGGGCTACGAGCAGTACTTG. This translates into CANSGTIRGYEQYL.

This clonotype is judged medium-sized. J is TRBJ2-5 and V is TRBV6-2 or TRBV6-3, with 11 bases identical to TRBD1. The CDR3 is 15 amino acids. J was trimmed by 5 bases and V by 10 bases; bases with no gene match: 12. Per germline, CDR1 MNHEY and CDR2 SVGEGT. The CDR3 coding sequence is TGTGCCACCAGGAAGGGACAGGGGGATTGGGAGACCCAGTACTTC. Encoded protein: CATRKGQGDWETQYF.

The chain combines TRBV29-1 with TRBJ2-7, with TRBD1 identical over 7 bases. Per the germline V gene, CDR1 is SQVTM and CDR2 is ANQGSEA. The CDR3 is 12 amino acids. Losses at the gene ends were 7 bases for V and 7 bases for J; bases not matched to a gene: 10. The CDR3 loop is CSAGTDKGEQYF. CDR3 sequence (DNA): TGCAGCGCCGGGACAGACAAGGGGGAGCAGTACTTC.

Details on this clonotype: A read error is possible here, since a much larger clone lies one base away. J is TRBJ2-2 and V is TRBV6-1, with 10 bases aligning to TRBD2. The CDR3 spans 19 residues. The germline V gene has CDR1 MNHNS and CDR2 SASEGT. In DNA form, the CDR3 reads TGTGCCAACAGTGAGTCTAGCGGGAGCCTTTTGTCGAACACCGGGGAGCTGTTTTTT. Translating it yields CANSESSGSLLSNTGELFF.

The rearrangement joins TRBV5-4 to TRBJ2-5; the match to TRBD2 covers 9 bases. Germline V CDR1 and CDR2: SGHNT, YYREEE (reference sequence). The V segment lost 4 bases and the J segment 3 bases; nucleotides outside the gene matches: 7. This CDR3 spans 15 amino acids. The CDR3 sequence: CASSKISGRKETQYF. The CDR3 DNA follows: TGTGCCAGCAGCAAAATTAGCGGGAGAAAAGAGACCCAGTACTTC.

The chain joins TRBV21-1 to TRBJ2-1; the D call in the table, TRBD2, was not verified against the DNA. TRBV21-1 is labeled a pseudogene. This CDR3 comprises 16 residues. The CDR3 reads CASRAYLAGGYNEQFF. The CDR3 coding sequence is TGTGCCAGCAGGGCGTATCTAGCGGGAGGGTACAATGAGCAGTTCTTC.

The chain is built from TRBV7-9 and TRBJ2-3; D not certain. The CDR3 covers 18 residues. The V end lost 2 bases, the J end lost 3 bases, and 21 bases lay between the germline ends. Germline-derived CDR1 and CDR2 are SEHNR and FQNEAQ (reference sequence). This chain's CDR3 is CASSLQHSGPYLTDTQYF. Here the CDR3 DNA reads TGTGCCAGCAGCTTACAACACAGTGGGCCATACTTAACAGATACGCAGTATTTT.

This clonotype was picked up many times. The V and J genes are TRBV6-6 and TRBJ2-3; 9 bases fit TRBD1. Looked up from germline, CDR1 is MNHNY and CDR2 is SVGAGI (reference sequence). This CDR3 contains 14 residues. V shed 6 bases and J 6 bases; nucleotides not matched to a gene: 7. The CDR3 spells CASRRDREADTQYF. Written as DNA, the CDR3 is TGTGCCAGCAGAAGGGACAGGGAAGCGGATACGCAGTATTTT.